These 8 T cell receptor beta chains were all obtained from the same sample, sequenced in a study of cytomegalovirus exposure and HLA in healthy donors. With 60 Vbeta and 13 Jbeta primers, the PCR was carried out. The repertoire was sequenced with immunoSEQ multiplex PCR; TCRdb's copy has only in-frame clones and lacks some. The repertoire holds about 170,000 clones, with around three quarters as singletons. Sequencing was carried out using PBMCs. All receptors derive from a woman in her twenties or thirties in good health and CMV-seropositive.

CDR3 DNA sequence: TGCAGCGTTGAGCTGGCGTTAGGGGGTGAGGATCAGCCCCAGCATTTT. Translating it yields CSVELALGGEDQPQHF. V is TRBV29-1 and J is TRBJ1-5; TRBD1 is a possible D gene (6 bases). CDR1 and CDR2 (germline): SQVTM, ANQGSEA. V was shortened by 3 bases and J by 5 bases, with 20 bases between the two germline ends. This CDR3 comprises 16 residues. Full variable domain (remainder filled in from reference TRBV29-1 and TRBJ1-5): SAVISQKPSRDICQRGTSLTIQCQVDSQVTMMFWYRQQPGQSLTLIATANQGSEATYESGFVIDKFPISRPNLTFSTLTVSNMSPEDSSIYLCSVELALGGEDQPQHFGDGTRLSIL.

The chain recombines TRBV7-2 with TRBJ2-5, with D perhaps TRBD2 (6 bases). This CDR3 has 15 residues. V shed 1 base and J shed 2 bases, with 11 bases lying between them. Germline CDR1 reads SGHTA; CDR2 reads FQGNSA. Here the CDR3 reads CASSLVAVIQETQYF. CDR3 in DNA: TGTGCCAGCAGCTTAGTAGCGGTCATACAAGAGACCCAGTACTTC.

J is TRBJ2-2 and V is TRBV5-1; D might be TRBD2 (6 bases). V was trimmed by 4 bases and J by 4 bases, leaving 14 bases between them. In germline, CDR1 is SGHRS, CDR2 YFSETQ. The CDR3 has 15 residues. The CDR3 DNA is TGCGCCAGCAGCCCGGGAGTGCCCATCACCGGGGAGCTGTTTTTT. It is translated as CASSPGVPITGELFF.

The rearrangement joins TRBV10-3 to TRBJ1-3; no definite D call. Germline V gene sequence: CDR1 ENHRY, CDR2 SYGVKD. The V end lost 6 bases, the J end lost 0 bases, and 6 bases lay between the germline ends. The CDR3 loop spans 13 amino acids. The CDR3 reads CAIRAVSGNTIYF. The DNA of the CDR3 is TGTGCCATCAGGGCGGTCTCTGGAAACACCATATATTTT.

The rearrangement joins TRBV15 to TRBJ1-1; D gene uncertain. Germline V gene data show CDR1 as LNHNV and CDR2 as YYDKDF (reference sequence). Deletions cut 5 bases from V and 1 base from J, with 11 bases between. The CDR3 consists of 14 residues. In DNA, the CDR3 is TGTGCCACCAGCCGGGTCCTCTGGAACACTGAAGCTTTCTTT. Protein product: CATSRVLWNTEAFF.

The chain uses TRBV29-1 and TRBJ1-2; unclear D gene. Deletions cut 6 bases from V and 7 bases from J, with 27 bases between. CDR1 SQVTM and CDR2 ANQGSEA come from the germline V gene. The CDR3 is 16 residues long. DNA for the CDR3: TGCAGCGTCCAAAATGAGGGCGAGGTTTTGGTGTCTGGCTACACCTTC. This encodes CSVQNEGEVLVSGYTF.

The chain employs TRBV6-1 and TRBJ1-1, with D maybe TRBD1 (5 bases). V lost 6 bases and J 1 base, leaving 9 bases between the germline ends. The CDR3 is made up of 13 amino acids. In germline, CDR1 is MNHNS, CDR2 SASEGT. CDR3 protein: CASRRGGNTEAFF. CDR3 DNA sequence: TGTGCCAGCAGAAGGGGCGGGAACACTGAAGCTTTCTTT.

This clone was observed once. CDR3 sequence reads: CSAWTGTEAFF. Here the CDR3 DNA reads TGCAGCGCTTGGACAGGGACTGAAGCTTTCTTT. The gene calls are TRBV29-1 and TRBJ1-1, with 8 bases fitting TRBD1. The length of the CDR3 is 11 residues. V was clipped by 7 bases and J by 5 bases; unmatched bases: 3. The germline gives CDR1 SQVTM, CDR2 ANQGSEA. Drawing the rest from reference TRBV29-1 and TRBJ1-1, the complete variable domain is SAVISQKPSRDICQRGTSLTIQCQVDSQVTMMFWYRQQPGQSLTLIATANQGSEATYESGFVIDKFPISRPNLTFSTLTVSNMSPEDSSIYLCSAWTGTEAFFGQGTRLTVV.